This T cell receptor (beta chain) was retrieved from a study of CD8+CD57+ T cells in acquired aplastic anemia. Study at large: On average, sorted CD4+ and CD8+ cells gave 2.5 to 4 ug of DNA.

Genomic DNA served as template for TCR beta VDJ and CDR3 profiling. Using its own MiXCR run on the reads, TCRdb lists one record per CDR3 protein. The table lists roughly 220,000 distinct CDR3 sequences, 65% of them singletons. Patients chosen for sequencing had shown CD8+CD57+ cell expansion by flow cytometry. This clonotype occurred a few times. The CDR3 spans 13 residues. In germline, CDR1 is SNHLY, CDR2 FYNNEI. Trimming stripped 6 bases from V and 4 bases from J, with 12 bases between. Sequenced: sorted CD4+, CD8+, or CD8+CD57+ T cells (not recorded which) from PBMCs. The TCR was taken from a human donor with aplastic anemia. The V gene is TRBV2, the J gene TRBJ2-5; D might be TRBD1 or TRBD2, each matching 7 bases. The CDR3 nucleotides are TGTGCCAGCAGGACAGGGAGGGTAGAGACCCAGTACTTC. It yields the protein CASRTGRVETQYF.